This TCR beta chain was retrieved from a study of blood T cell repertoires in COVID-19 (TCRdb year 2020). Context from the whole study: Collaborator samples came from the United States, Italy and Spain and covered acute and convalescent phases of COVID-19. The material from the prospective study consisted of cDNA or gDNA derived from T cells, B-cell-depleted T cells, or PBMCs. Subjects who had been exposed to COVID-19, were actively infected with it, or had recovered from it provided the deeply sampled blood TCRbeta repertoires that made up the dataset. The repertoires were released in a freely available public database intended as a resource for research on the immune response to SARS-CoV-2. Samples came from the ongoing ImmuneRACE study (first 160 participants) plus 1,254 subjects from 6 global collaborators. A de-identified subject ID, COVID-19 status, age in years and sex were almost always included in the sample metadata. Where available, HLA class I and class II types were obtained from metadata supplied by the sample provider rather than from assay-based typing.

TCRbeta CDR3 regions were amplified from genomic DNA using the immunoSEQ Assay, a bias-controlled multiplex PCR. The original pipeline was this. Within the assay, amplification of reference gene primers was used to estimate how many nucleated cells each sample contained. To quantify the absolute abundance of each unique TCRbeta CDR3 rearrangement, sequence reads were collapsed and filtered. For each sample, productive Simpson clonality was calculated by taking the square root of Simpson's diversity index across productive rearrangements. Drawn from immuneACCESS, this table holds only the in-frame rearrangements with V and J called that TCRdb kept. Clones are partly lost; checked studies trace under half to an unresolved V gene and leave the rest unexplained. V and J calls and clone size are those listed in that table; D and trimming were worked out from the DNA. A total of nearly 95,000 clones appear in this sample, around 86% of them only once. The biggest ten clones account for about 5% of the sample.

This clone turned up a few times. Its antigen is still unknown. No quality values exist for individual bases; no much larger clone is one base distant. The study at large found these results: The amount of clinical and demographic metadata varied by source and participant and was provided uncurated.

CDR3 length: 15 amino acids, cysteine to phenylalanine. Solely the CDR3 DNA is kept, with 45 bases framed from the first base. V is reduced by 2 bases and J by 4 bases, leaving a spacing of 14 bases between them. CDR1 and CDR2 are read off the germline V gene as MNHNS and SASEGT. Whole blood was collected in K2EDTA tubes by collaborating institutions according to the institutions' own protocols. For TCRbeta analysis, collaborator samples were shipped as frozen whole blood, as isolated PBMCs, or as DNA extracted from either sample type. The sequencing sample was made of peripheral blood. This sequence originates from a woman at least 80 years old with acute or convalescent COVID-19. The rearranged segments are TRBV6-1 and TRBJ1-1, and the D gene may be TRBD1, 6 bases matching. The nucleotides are TGTGCCAGCAGTGAATCACAGGGTGGGAGCACTGAAGCTTTCTTT. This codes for CASSESQGGSTEAFF.